The present T cell receptor beta chain was sequenced within a study of blood T cell repertoires in COVID-19. Study as a whole: PBMCs, B-cell-depleted T cells, or T cells provided the cDNA or gDNA that made up the material.

Per the germline V gene, CDR1 is LNHDA and CDR2 is SQIVND (reference sequence). This CDR3 has 20 residues. J lost 5 bases, V lost 8 bases, and 29 bases had no gene match. Assay used: immunoSEQ multiplex PCR; TCRdb lists only in-frame clones, some missing. The repertoire holds 69,000 or so clones, around 87% seen once, with 5.3% in the top ten. This sequence originates from a man aged 45 to 65 with acute or convalescent COVID-19. The sample consisted of peripheral blood. The chain recombines TRBV19 with TRBJ1-2, with 7 bases matching TRBD1. The CDR3 loop reads CASGGGWSHDRPMARYGYTF. For the CDR3, the DNA is TGTGCCAGTGGAGGGGGCTGGTCACACGACAGGCCCATGGCGCGGTATGGCTACACCTTC. Filled out from reference TRBV19 and TRBJ1-2, the complete variable domain reads DGGITQSPKYLFRKEGQNVTLSCEQNLNHDAMYWYRQDPGQGLRLIYYSQIVNDFQKGDIAEGYSVSREKKESFPLTVTSAQKNPTAFYLCASGGGWSHDRPMARYGYTFGSGTRLTVV.